A single sample is the source of the 19 T cell receptor beta chains below, sequenced in a study of T cells expressing NK-cell markers. TCRdb reprocessed the 5' RACE reads and keeps a single row for each CDR3 protein, giving no DNA. Recorded for this sample: about 410,000 distinct CDR3 sequences. The sequenced sample was blood T cells: a sorted CD56 or NKG2C T cell subset, CD4+ or CD8+ T cells, or bulk PBMC T cells (not recorded which). Receptors were obtained from a woman between 45 and 60 years old in good health.

This chain connects TRBV28 to TRBJ2-5; TCRdb reports TRBD2, a call that lacks DNA to check it against. Germline loops: CDR1 MDHEN, CDR2 SYDVKM. The CDR3 runs to 14 residues. This chain's CDR3 is CASSSLAGQETQYF.

The CDR3 here is CASSFSGRQRDTQYF. This chain links TRBV7-8 with TRBJ2-3; with no DNA, the TCRdb D assignment of TRBD1 cannot be verified. The CDR3 is made up of 15 amino acids. The germline gives CDR1 SGHVS, CDR2 FQNEAQ.

The CDR3 reads CASSEGGHQPQHF. The chain couples TRBV2 to TRBJ1-5. Looked up from germline, CDR1 is SNHLY and CDR2 is FYNNEI. The CDR3 covers 13 residues.

The gene calls are TRBV28 and TRBJ1-4. This CDR3 region has 12 residues. From germline, CDR1 is MDHEN and CDR2 SYDVKM. The CDR3 spells CASRRQGVKLFF.

The chain employs TRBV5-6 and TRBJ2-7. The germline CDR1 and CDR2 sequences are SGHDT and YYEEEE. The CDR3 extends over 13 amino acids. CDR3 amino acids: CASSLFGTYEQYF.

The rearrangement uses TRBV4-1 and TRBJ2-2; the D call from TCRdb, TRBD2, cannot be confirmed without DNA. The CDR3 is made up of 16 amino acids. Germline CDR1 and CDR2: MGHRA and YSYEKL. CDR3 protein: CASSQPSGWDTGELFF.

V gene TRBV21-1 combines with J gene TRBJ1-5. TRBV21-1 is labeled a pseudogene. The CDR3 contains 15 residues. The CDR3 protein is CASSKEIPLGQPQHF.

The CDR3 spells CASSSGGGQASVSYEQYF. V and J are TRBV7-8 and TRBJ2-7. Germline CDR1 is SGHVS and CDR2 is FQNEAQ. The length of the CDR3 is 18 residues. Using reference TRBV7-8 and TRBJ2-7 for the parts outside the CDR3, the full variable domain is GAGVSQSPRYKVAKRGQDVALRCDPISGHVSLFWYQQALGQGPEFLTYFQNEAQLDKSGLPSDRFFAERPEGSVSTLKIQRTQQEDSAVYLCASSSGGGQASVSYEQYFGPGTRLTVT.

The J gene is TRBJ2-4, the V gene TRBV5-1; the TCRdb D gene call, TRBD2, has no DNA to confirm it. Germline V gene lookup returns CDR1 SGHRS and CDR2 YFSETQ. This CDR3 is 18 amino acids long. CDR3 sequence: CASSSQTSGGIAKNIQYF.

CDR3 amino acids: CASSFTGGNTIYF. The V and J genes are TRBV27 and TRBJ1-3; the D call from TCRdb, TRBD1, cannot be confirmed without DNA. The germline gives CDR1 MNHEY, CDR2 SMNVEV (reference sequence). The CDR3 spans 13 residues.

This chain joins TRBV19 and TRBJ2-5; TCRdb's D call, TRBD2, is unchecked because there is no DNA. The V gene's germline CDR1 is LNHDA and CDR2 SQIVND (reference sequence). This CDR3 has 17 residues. This chain's CDR3 is CASSRTGGLRLRETQYF. Combining the CDR3 with reference TRBV19 and TRBJ2-5 gives the whole variable domain DGGITQSPKYLFRKEGQNVTLSCEQNLNHDAMYWYRQDPGQGLRLIYYSQIVNDFQKGDIAEGYSVSREKKESFPLTVTSAQKNPTAFYLCASSRTGGLRLRETQYFGPGTRLLVL.

The rearrangement joins TRBV28 to TRBJ1-2. Germline V gene sequence: CDR1 MDHEN, CDR2 SYDVKM. The CDR3 extends over 13 amino acids. CDR3 sequence reads: CASRQQLNYGYTF.

The chain employs TRBV3-1 and TRBJ1-1; without DNA, the TCRdb call of TRBD1 cannot be checked. The CDR3 contains 14 residues. Germline CDR1 LGHDT, CDR2 YNNKEL (reference sequence). CDR3: CASSQDRGSFGAFF.

The chain uses TRBV24-1 and TRBJ2-2; the TRBD2 assignment by TCRdb is unverifiable without DNA. The CDR3 is made up of 15 amino acids. Per germline, CDR1 KGHDR and CDR2 SFDVKD. CDR3 protein: CATSDPGRAPGELFF.

J is TRBJ1-5 and V is TRBV5-6. Looked up from germline, CDR1 is SGHDT and CDR2 is YYEEEE. This CDR3 comprises 15 residues. The CDR3 reads CASSLGAVGNQPQHF.

V gene TRBV7-8 combines with J gene TRBJ2-1. Germline V CDR1 and CDR2: SGHVS, FQNEAQ. CDR3 size: 15 residues. The CDR3 loop reads CASSLRWDLDNEQFF.

J is TRBJ1-1 and V is TRBV7-9. The CDR3 sequence is 12 residues long. Germline-derived CDR1 and CDR2 are SEHNR and FQNEAQ (reference sequence). The chain's CDR3 is CASSPPYTEAFF.

The rearrangement joins TRBV6-5 to TRBJ2-2; the D call from TCRdb, TRBD1, cannot be confirmed without DNA. This CDR3 contains 16 residues. Germline CDR1 is MNHEY and CDR2 is SVGAGI. This CDR3 reads CASSPTRTPYTGELFF.

This chain links TRBV12-3 or TRBV12-4 with TRBJ1-4; TCRdb picks TRBD1, but there is no DNA to check that call. The CDR3 is 15 residues long. CDR3: CASIIYPGSNEKLFF.